This is a list of T cell receptor beta chains from one sample in a study of blood T cell repertoires in COVID-19. TCRdb's copy holds only in-frame clones and misses some; the assay was immunoSEQ multiplex PCR. The sample has about 240,000 clones; about nine tenths are singletons. Sequenced: peripheral blood. These receptors came from a man between 60 and 75 years old with acute or convalescent COVID-19. Both conserved end residues are part of each CDR3. The D gene is left open where the match is weak. Clone size appears in some rows only: once, few, many, or a class for an expanded clone.

d_gene | j_gene | v_gene | abundance | CDR3aa | CDR3nt
NA | TRBJ1-1 | TRBV20-1 | NA | CSASSGGTEAFF | TGCAGTGCTAGTTCGGGAGGCACTGAAGCTTTCTTT
NA | TRBJ1-1 | TRBV24-1 | NA | CATSDSRGLNTEAFF | TGTGCCACCAGTGATTCTCGGGGGTTGAACACTGAAGCTTTCTTT
NA | TRBJ2-1 | TRBV27 | NA | CASSLSGSRNEQFF | TGTGCCAGCAGTTTATCGGGCTCAAGGAATGAGCAGTTCTTC
NA | TRBJ2-7 | TRBV27 | once | CASASLGGRSYEQYF | TGTGCCAGTGCATCCCTAGGTGGGAGGTCCTACGAGCAGTACTTC
NA | TRBJ2-1 | TRBV11-2 | NA | CASSLDRNNEQFF | TGTGCCAGCAGCTTAGATCGTAACAATGAGCAGTTCTTC
TRBD1 | TRBJ2-7 | TRBV2 | NA | CASSEVTGADEQYF | TGTGCCAGCAGTGAGGTGACAGGGGCCGACGAGCAGTACTTC
NA | TRBJ1-1 | TRBV18 | NA | CASSYGTGRSTEAFF | TGTGCCAGCTCGTACGGGACCGGGAGGTCCACTGAAGCTTTCTTT
TRBD1 | TRBJ2-7 | TRBV28 | NA | CASSEDRDSYEQYF | TGTGCCAGCAGTGAGGACAGGGACTCCTACGAGCAGTACTTC
NA | TRBJ2-5 | TRBV6-5 | NA | CASIPRGETQYF | TGTGCCAGCATTCCCCGCGGGGAGACCCAGTACTTC
TRBD1 | TRBJ2-7 | TRBV19 | once | CASSRVRTGGLPTRDYTLYEQYF | TGTGCCAGTAGTAGGGTCCGGACAGGGGGCCTACCGACACGGGACTATACTCTCTACGAGCAGTACTTC
TRBD1 | TRBJ2-2 | TRBV19 | NA | CASSPGTGDPNTGELFF | TGTGCCAGTAGTCCCGGGACAGGGGACCCGAACACCGGGGAGCTGTTTTTT
NA | TRBJ2-7 | TRBV5-1 | NA | CASSSIIASDAYEQYF | TGCGCCAGCAGCAGTATCATAGCTTCAGATGCCTACGAGCAGTACTTC
NA | TRBJ1-2 | TRBV2 | NA | CASRARREDGYTF | TGTGCCAGCAGGGCCCGTAGGGAGGATGGCTACACCTTC
TRBD1 | TRBJ1-5 | TRBV7-2 | NA | CASSETGNQPQHF | TGTGCCAGCAGCGAGACAGGGAATCAGCCCCAGCATTTT
TRBD2 | TRBJ2-5 | TRBV14 | few | CASSPRLAGWGETQYF | TGTGCCAGCAGCCCCCGTTTAGCGGGGTGGGGAGAGACCCAGTACTTC
NA | TRBJ1-3 | TRBV5-1 | NA | CASSLEGVEGNTIYF | TGCGCCAGCAGCTTGGAAGGGGTTGAGGGAAACACCATATATTTT
NA | TRBJ1-1 | TRBV19 | NA | CASSIAPGQNTEAFF | TGTGCCAGTAGTATAGCCCCGGGACAGAACACTGAAGCTTTCTTT
NA | TRBJ2-7 | TRBV19 | NA | CASSQTQATYYEQYF | TGTGCCAGTAGTCAGACCCAAGCGACCTACTACGAGCAGTACTTC
NA | TRBJ2-3 | TRBV11-3 | NA | CASSLRLLRNTDTQYF | TGTGCCAGCAGCTTGCGACTACTCCGAAACACAGATACGCAGTATTTT
NA | TRBJ1-1 | TRBV7-3 | NA | CASSLIRTLNTEAFF | TGTGCCAGCAGCTTAATTCGGACACTGAACACTGAAGCTTTCTTT
TRBD1 | TRBJ1-2 | TRBV25-1 | NA | CASSNPGTGGVGYGYTF | TGTGCCAGCAGTAATCCCGGGACAGGGGGGGTAGGCTATGGCTACACCTTC
NA | TRBJ1-1 | TRBV6-5 | NA | CASSYVAQNTEAFF | TGTGCCAGCAGTTACGTTGCGCAGAACACTGAAGCTTTCTTT
NA | TRBJ1-4 | TRBV12-2 | NA | CAGRRSTNEKLFF | TGTGCAGGCCGGCGGTCAACTAATGAAAAACTGTTTTTT
TRBD2 | TRBJ2-5 | TRBV4-1 | NA | CASSHPPGGGGETQYF | TGCGCCAGCAGCCACCCCCCCGGGGGGGGCGGTGAGACCCAGTACTTC
TRBD1 | TRBJ1-1 | TRBV29-1 | few | CSVSGGDNRRRTEAFF | TGCAGCGTTTCAGGGGGCGATAATCGGCGGCGCACTGAAGCTTTCTTT
TRBD2 | TRBJ2-2 | TRBV11-1 | NA | CASSLGRERTGELFF | TGTGCCAGCAGCTTAGGGCGGGAGCGCACCGGGGAGCTGTTTTTT
NA | TRBJ2-3 | TRBV4-1 | NA | CASSQGTLSGAIYTDTQYF | TGCGCCAGCAGCCAAGGTACTCTCTCGGGAGCAATCTACACAGATACGCAGTATTTT
TRBD1 | TRBJ1-3 | TRBV4-1 | NA | CASSQAGTGTGNTIYF | TGCGCCAGCAGCCAAGCCGGGACAGGGACTGGAAACACCATATATTTT
TRBD2 | TRBJ2-1 | TRBV6-6 | NA | CASTQSGRASNEQFF | TGTGCCAGCACCCAGAGCGGGAGGGCCTCTAATGAGCAGTTCTTC
TRBD1 | TRBJ1-5 | TRBV5-6 | once | CASSIGQGAYQPQHF | TGTGCCAGCAGCATAGGACAGGGGGCATATCAGCCCCAGCATTTT
NA | TRBJ2-2 | TRBV10-3 | NA | CAIIRELNTGELFF | TGTGCCATCATACGGGAGTTGAACACCGGGGAGCTGTTTTTT
TRBD1 | TRBJ1-3 | TRBV30 | few | CAWSRLGQAHSGNTIYF | TGTGCCTGGAGTAGACTTGGACAGGCCCACTCTGGAAACACCATATATTTT
TRBD2 | TRBJ2-2 | TRBV10-3 | NA | CAIRGLAGNTGELFF | TGTGCCATCCGGGGACTAGCGGGGAACACCGGGGAGCTGTTTTTT
TRBD1 | TRBJ2-7 | TRBV9 | once | CASSPIGTGGSYEQYF | TGTGCCAGCAGCCCCATCGGGACAGGGGGCTCCTACGAGCAGTACTTC
NA | TRBJ2-2 | TRBV5-1 | NA | CASRPPDIENTGELFF | TGCGCCAGCAGACCTCCGGACATAGAGAACACCGGGGAGCTGTTTTTT
NA | TRBJ2-7 | TRBV12-3/TRBV12-4 | once | CASSFHRPYEQYF | TGTGCCAGCAGTTTTCACAGACCCTACGAGCAGTACTTC
NA | TRBJ2-7 | TRBV6-2/TRBV6-3 | NA | CASSRDGAVLGGQYF | TGTGCCAGCAGCCGGGACGGAGCCGTTTTGGGGGGGCAGTACTTC
NA | TRBJ2-1 | TRBV30 | few | CAWSVQGNGDEQFF | TGTGCCTGGAGTGTTCAGGGGAATGGGGATGAGCAGTTCTTC
NA | TRBJ1-2 | TRBV6-5 | once | CASSYSFRDYYGYTF | TGTGCCAGCAGTTACTCATTCCGGGACTACTATGGCTACACCTTC
NA | TRBJ2-2 | TRBV7-8 | few | CASSFSGTGELFF | TGTGCCAGCAGCTTTTCGGGGACCGGGGAGCTGTTTTTT
NA | TRBJ2-3 | TRBV7-3 | NA | CASSLEASDTQYF | TGTGCCAGCAGCTTGGAGGCATCAGATACGCAGTATTTT
TRBD1 | TRBJ1-1 | TRBV7-9 | few | CASSVARGAPEAFF | TGTGCCAGCAGCGTAGCCAGGGGGGCCCCTGAAGCTTTCTTT
TRBD1 | TRBJ2-7 | TRBV18 | NA | CASSPGQGSSYEQYF | TGTGCCAGCTCACCCGGACAGGGCAGCTCCTACGAGCAGTACTTC
TRBD1 | TRBJ1-2 | TRBV19 | NA | CASSPTGTDGYTF | TGTGCCAGTAGTCCGACAGGGACTGATGGCTACACCTTC
NA | TRBJ1-4 | TRBV18 | NA | CASSPSGNTNEKLFF | TGTGCCAGCTCACCATCAGGGAATACTAATGAAAAACTGTTTTTT
NA | TRBJ1-2 | TRBV12-3/TRBV12-4 | few | CASIDRNYGYTF | TGTGCCAGCATAGACAGGAACTATGGCTACACCTTC
NA | TRBJ1-1 | TRBV5-1 | once | CASSPGKGGRTEAFF | TGCGCCAGCAGCCCTGGAAAGGGAGGACGGACTGAAGCTTTCTTT